What follows describes a single TCR beta chain. Antigen: not known. The CDR3 spans 14 residues. Germline loops: CDR1 GTSNPN, CDR2 SVGIG (reference sequence). Trimming cost V 2 bases and J 6 bases; bases outside gene matches: 7. This specimen comes from a study of CD8+CD57+ T cells in acquired aplastic anemia. Study overall: There were 9.5 million to 13 million reads, on average, for CD4+ cells from healthy donors. Overall study results and limits: Sharing between patients and controls was observed for over 25 CD8+ CDR3 sequences.

The use of genomic DNA as template underpinned the TCR beta VDJ and CDR3 profiling. MiXCR was run by TCRdb on the reads, yielding one entry per CDR3 protein. The sample holds hundreds of thousands of distinct CDR3 sequences, 55% to 75% seen once. The clonotype was recovered from a human donor in good health, serving as a control. V is TRBV30 and J is TRBJ2-7; TRBD2 aligns across 10 bases. The sample taken for sequencing was sorted CD4+, CD8+, or CD8+CD57+ T cells (not recorded which) from PBMCs. CDR3 in DNA: TGTGCCTGGAGTTCCACTAGCGGGATTGGCGAGCAGTACTTC. This sequence encodes CAWSSTSGIGEQYF. Supplemented by reference TRBV30 and TRBJ2-7, the full variable domain reads SQTIHQWPATLVQPVGSPLSLECTVEGTSNPNLYWYRQAAGRGLQLLFYSVGIGQISSEVPQNLSASRPQDRQFILSSKKLLLSDSGFYLCAWSSTSGIGEQYFGPGTRLTVT.